The 28 T cell receptor beta chains listed next were all sequenced from one sample in a study of neurological immune-mediated disorders. TCRdb redid the calling of the 5' RACE reads with MiXCR, one entry per CDR3 protein. Here the sample spans tens of thousands of distinct CDR3 sequences, around 5.9% being singletons. The specimen sequenced was CD4+ T cells from blood. These receptors were obtained from a woman between 45 and 60 years old in good health.

This clonotype was detected ten times or more. The chain joins TRBV6-5 to TRBJ1-5, with 7 bases that match TRBD1. This CDR3 has 15 residues. Germline CDR1 MNHEY, CDR2 SVGAGI. J lost 8 bases, V lost 4 bases, and 11 bases had no gene match. CDR3 sequence (DNA): TGTGCCAGCAGTTTCTCGGGGGCAGGGGGGGAGCCCCAGCATTTT. Protein product: CASSFSGAGGEPQHF.

This clonotype came up many times. This rearrangement joins TRBV2 to TRBJ2-4; 7 nucleotides line up with TRBD1. The V segment lost 3 bases and the J segment 4 bases; nucleotides outside the gene matches: 6. The germline CDR1 and CDR2 sequences are SNHLY and FYNNEI. This CDR3 is built from 15 residues. CDR3 coding DNA: TGTGCCAGCAGTGATGGGGACAGAACTAAAAACATTCAGTACTTC. Translating it yields CASSDGDRTKNIQYF.

The table lists this clonotype with many counts. The rearrangement joins TRBV12-3 or TRBV12-4 to TRBJ2-7, with 10 bases identical to TRBD2. V lost 3 bases, J lost 5 bases, and 4 bases stayed unmatched. This CDR3 contains 14 residues. The CDR3 is CASSLASGSNEQYF. CDR3 nucleotides: TGTGCCAGCAGTTTGGCTAGCGGGAGTAACGAGCAGTACTTC.

Many counts were recorded for this clonotype. The chain joins TRBV2 to TRBJ2-2; 10 bases align to TRBD2. The CDR3 has 15 residues. Germline lookup yields CDR1 SNHLY and CDR2 FYNNEI. V shed 7 bases and J 2 bases; nucleotides not matched to a gene: 4. The CDR3 DNA reads TGTGCCAGCAACGGACTAGCGGACAACACCGGGGAGCTGTTTTTT. Its protein is CASNGLADNTGELFF.

Ten or more counts support this clonotype. The gene calls are TRBV28 and TRBJ2-1; 8 bases match TRBD2. The trim removed 6 bases at V and 5 bases at J, leaving 12 bases unmatched. Germline V gene sequence: CDR1 MDHEN, CDR2 SYDVKM. The CDR3 has 16 amino acids. The chain's CDR3 is CASSPWRGVDHNEQFF. CDR3 bases: TGTGCCAGCAGCCCTTGGCGGGGGGTCGATCACAATGAGCAGTTCTTC. The full variable domain, its missing parts supplied by reference TRBV28 and TRBJ2-1, is DVKVTQSSRYLVKRTGEKVFLECVQDMDHENMFWYRQDPGLGLRLIYFSYDVKMKEKGDIPEGYSVSREKKERFSLILESASTNQTSMYLCASSPWRGVDHNEQFFGPGTRLTVL.

This clonotype was seen many times. The V call is TRBV20-1, the J call TRBJ2-3; 15 positions agree with TRBD2. Germline V lookup: CDR1 DFQATT, CDR2 SNEGSKA (reference sequence). CDR3 length: 16 amino acids. V was pared by 5 bases and J by 6 bases, with 9 bases of the junction left unmatched. The CDR3 region is CSAGGTSGRTRDTQYF. The CDR3 DNA is TGCAGTGCTGGCGGGACTAGCGGGAGGACCCGGGATACGCAGTATTTT.

This clonotype was recorded at least ten times. The chain has TRBV5-1 and TRBJ2-1; D is possibly TRBD2 (5 bases). The CDR3 spans 15 residues. The V gene lost 1 base and the J gene lost 4 bases, with 12 bases spanning the gap. Germline values: CDR1 SGHRS, CDR2 YFSETQ. For the CDR3, the DNA is TGCGCCAGCAGCTTGTCTACTGGGAGTTACAATGAGCAGTTCTTC. This gives the protein CASSLSTGSYNEQFF.

This clonotype appeared a few times. The chain is built from TRBV6-5 and TRBJ1-6, with 9 nucleotides matching TRBD1. The CDR3 has 14 amino acids. The trim removed 6 bases at V and 8 bases at J, leaving 5 bases unmatched. Germline CDR1 reads MNHEY; CDR2 reads SVGAGI. The CDR3 loop reads CASRVWTGDSPLHF. The CDR3 coding sequence is TGTGCCAGCAGGGTGTGGACAGGGGATTCACCCCTCCACTTT.

This clonotype was detected many times. The chain couples TRBV9 to TRBJ2-3; 11 bases are a match to TRBD2. Germline CDR1 SGDLS, CDR2 YYNGEE. The CDR3 extends over 17 amino acids. The ends lost 2 bases at V and 4 bases at J; junction bases unmatched: 9. The DNA for the CDR3 is TGTGCCAGCAGCGTCGGGACTAGCGGTGATCGTTCAGATACGCAGTATTTT. Translation gives CASSVGTSGDRSDTQYF.

At least ten counts were recorded for this clonotype. The rearrangement joins TRBV9 to TRBJ2-3; 12 bases align to TRBD2. Trimming at V came to 1 base and at J to 7 bases, leaving 7 bases not matched to a gene. The germline V gene has CDR1 SGDLS and CDR2 YYNGEE. CDR3 size: 16 residues. The CDR3 DNA reads TGTGCCAGCAGCGTAAGGGCTAGCGGGGGGGCAAATACGCAGTATTTT. This gives the protein CASSVRASGGANTQYF. Looking up the rest from reference TRBV9 and TRBJ2-3 gives the full variable domain: DSGVTQTPKHLITATGQRVTLRCSPRSGDLSVYWYQQSLDQGLQFLIQYYNGEERAKGNILERFSAQQFPDLHSELNLSSLELGDSALYFCASSVRASGGANTQYFGPGTRLTVL.

This clonotype has only a few counts. This rearrangement joins TRBV29-1 to TRBJ1-6, with TRBD1 identical over 9 bases. Germline V lookup: CDR1 SQVTM, CDR2 ANQGSEA. The length of the CDR3 is 13 residues. Trimming cost V 1 base and J 8 bases; bases outside gene matches: 0. CDR3: CSVEGTGDSPLHF. CDR3 in DNA: TGCAGCGTTGAAGGGACAGGGGATTCACCCCTCCACTTT.

This clonotype was recorded many times. V gene TRBV12-3 or TRBV12-4 combines with J gene TRBJ2-2; no firm D call. The ends were cut back, 7 bases at V and 8 bases at J, with 20 bases in the middle. The CDR3 loop spans 15 amino acids. The CDR3 spells CASIPSWVSTGELFF. The CDR3 DNA reads TGTGCCAGCATCCCCTCTTGGGTATCCACGGGGGAGCTGTTTTTT.

This clonotype was found many times. The CDR3 protein is CASSPTLSGVTGELFF. The CDR3 DNA reads as TGTGCCAGCAGCCCCACCTTAAGCGGGGTGACCGGGGAGCTGTTTTTT. The chain uses TRBV9 and TRBJ2-2; TRBD2 agrees at 7 bases. From germline, CDR1 is SGDLS and CDR2 YYNGEE. The CDR3 has 16 amino acids. With V trimmed by 4 bases and J by 5 bases, 11 bases remained unmatched.

At least ten counts were recorded for this clonotype. CDR3 in amino acids: CSARAASGANVLTF. CDR3 DNA: TGCAGTGCTAGAGCGGCATCTGGGGCCAACGTCCTGACTTTC. The gene calls are TRBV20-1 and TRBJ2-6; D remains unclear. The germline V gene encodes CDR1 DFQATT and CDR2 SNEGSKA (reference sequence). This CDR3 is built from 14 residues. V lost 1 base to trimming and J lost 1 base, with 5 bases between them.

This clonotype was seen repeatedly, ten times or more. The rearrangement joins TRBV7-2 to TRBJ2-7; a possible D gene is TRBD1 (5 bases). The CDR3 consists of 14 residues. The germline CDR1 and CDR2 sequences are SGHTA and FQGNSA. Trimming stripped 5 bases from V and 4 bases from J, with 15 bases between. This chain's CDR3 is CASSLGHRVYEQYF. CDR3 nucleotide sequence: TGTGCCAGCAGCCTCGGACACCGTGTATACGAGCAGTACTTC.

This clonotype appeared many times. This chain uses TRBV28 with TRBJ1-2, with TRBD1 as a possible D gene (6 bases). V was trimmed by 5 bases and J by 7 bases, leaving 14 bases between them. CDR1 and CDR2 from the germline V gene are MDHEN and SYDVKM. CDR3 length: 13 amino acids. The CDR3 bases are TGTGCCAGCAGTCTCACAGGGCCCCGTGGCTACACCTTC. Protein sequence: CASSLTGPRGYTF.

This clonotype was observed at least ten times. The chain carries TRBV29-1 and TRBJ2-1; 10 nucleotides align to TRBD1. Trimming took 6 bases from V and 7 from J; bases not matched to a gene: 9. Germline-derived CDR1 and CDR2 are SQVTM and ANQGSEA. The CDR3 runs to 14 residues. CDR3 amino acids: CSVGGQGFHNEQFF. CDR3 in DNA: TGCAGCGTGGGGGGACAGGGGTTTCATAATGAGCAGTTCTTC.

As to this clonotype: Its ends do not fully match the called genes, so a read error is possible. The chain is built from TRBV4-1 and TRBJ2-3; D might be TRBD2 (6 bases). CDR1 and CDR2 (germline): MGHRA, YSYEKL. This CDR3 has 16 residues. The chain's CDR3 is CANSQDRGASTDTQCF. CDR3 DNA: TGCGCCAACAGCCAAGATCGCGGGGCTAGCACAGATACGCAGTGTTTT.

This clonotype came up many times. The gene calls are TRBV4-1 and TRBJ2-3; a possible D gene is TRBD2 (5 bases). Per the germline V gene, CDR1 is MGHRA and CDR2 is YSYEKL. V lost 4 bases and J 1 base, leaving 18 bases between the germline ends. CDR3 size: 17 residues. The CDR3 loop is CASSLQEGAQRTDTQYF. For the CDR3, the DNA is TGCGCCAGCAGCCTTCAAGAGGGTGCACAGCGCACAGATACGCAGTATTTT.

Ten or more counts support this clonotype. The chain combines TRBV7-8 with TRBJ1-5; 7 bases line up with TRBD1. Germline V CDR1 and CDR2: SGHVS, FQNEAQ. The V and J ends lost 5 bases and 3 bases, in that order; junction bases with no gene match: 13. The CDR3 has 17 amino acids. The CDR3: CASSPGTGQPNNQPQHF. The CDR3 DNA sequence: TGTGCCAGCAGCCCTGGGACGGGACAGCCAAACAATCAGCCCCAGCATTTT.

This clonotype has at least ten counts. V is TRBV15 and J is TRBJ2-1; 13 nucleotides line up with TRBD2. J lost 5 bases, V lost 0 bases, and 16 bases had no gene match. This CDR3 spans 21 amino acids. CDR1 is LNHNV and CDR2 is YYDKDF in the germline V gene (reference sequence). CDR3 nucleotides: TGTGCCACCAGCAGAGATACCCCGACTAGCGGGAGGTCGCGAAGTGACAATGAGCAGTTCTTC. It is translated as CATSRDTPTSGRSRSDNEQFF.

This clonotype appeared many times. The chain joins TRBV19 to TRBJ1-3; 8 bases are a match to TRBD1. The length of the CDR3 is 13 residues. V dropped 11 bases and J dropped 4; count of bases not matched to a gene: 7. CDR1 is LNHDA and CDR2 is SQIVND in the germline V gene (reference sequence). Here the CDR3 DNA reads TGTGCCGGAGGACAGGGTGGAGGAAACACCATATATTTT. This codes for CAGGQGGGNTIYF.

This clonotype was counted at least ten times. V is TRBV5-5 and J is TRBJ2-3, with 7 bases that match TRBD1. CDR1 is SGHKS, CDR2 YYEKEE, per germline (reference sequence). The trim removed 4 bases at V and 12 bases at J, leaving 11 bases unmatched. The CDR3 runs 13 residues. This chain's CDR3 is CASSLTGEAQQYF. The CDR3 bases are TGTGCCAGCAGCCTTACAGGGGAAGCGCAACAGTATTTT. The complete variable domain, with remaining parts taken from reference TRBV5-5 and TRBJ2-3, reads DAGVTQSPTHLIKTRGQQVTLRCSPISGHKSVSWYQQVLGQGPQFIFQYYEKEERGRGNFPDRFSARQFPNYSSELNVNALLLGDSALYLCASSLTGEAQQYFGPGTRLTVL.

This clonotype was counted at least ten times. The CDR3 region has the DNA TGCAGCGTTCCTCGTGCGGGAAGCACAGATACGCAGTATTTT. It encodes CSVPRAGSTDTQYF. The J gene is TRBJ2-3, the V gene TRBV29-1; D possibly corresponds to TRBD2 (6 bases). The V and J ends lost 5 bases and 0 bases respectively, with 12 bases between them. CDR3 length: 14 amino acids. CDR1 is SQVTM and CDR2 is ANQGSEA in the germline V gene.

This clonotype has a count of ten or more. This sequence joins TRBV15 and TRBJ2-7; a possible D gene is TRBD2 (5 bases). The CDR3 is 16 residues long. CDR1 and CDR2 from the germline V gene are LNHNV and YYDKDF (reference sequence). Trimming pared 0 bases from V and 5 bases from J, leaving 17 bases between. The CDR3 reads CATSRDIFRLADEQYF. In nucleotides, the CDR3 is TGTGCCACCAGCAGAGATATTTTCAGGCTAGCAGACGAGCAGTACTTC.

This clonotype was counted at least ten times. The chain joins TRBV20-1 to TRBJ2-3, with 7 nucleotides matching TRBD1. J gave up 1 base and V 4 bases, and 8 bases lay outside the gene matches. Germline CDR1 DFQATT, CDR2 SNEGSKA (reference sequence). The CDR3 is made up of 15 amino acids. The chain's CDR3 is CSANKGARGTDTQYF. The CDR3 bases are TGCAGTGCTAACAAGGGGGCGAGGGGCACAGATACGCAGTATTTT.

At least ten counts were recorded for this clonotype. The gene calls are TRBV5-1 and TRBJ2-3; D call uncertain. CDR1 and CDR2 (germline): SGHRS, YFSETQ. The CDR3 covers 14 residues. The V and J ends lost 6 bases and 4 bases respectively, with 15 bases between them. The CDR3, as DNA: TGCGCCAGCACGGTCTGGGATGGAGCAGATACGCAGTATTTT. Residues: CASTVWDGADTQYF.

This clonotype was picked up many times. V usage is TRBV6-1 and J usage is TRBJ1-5; possibly TRBD1 for D (5 bases). Per the germline V gene, CDR1 is MNHNS and CDR2 is SASEGT. CDR3 size: 17 residues. V was trimmed by 6 bases and J by 2 bases, leaving 20 bases between them. CDR3 in amino acids: CASRKVGLGFGNQPQHF. CDR3 DNA sequence: TGTGCCAGCAGGAAGGTGGGGCTAGGGTTTGGCAATCAGCCCCAGCATTTT.